Shown below are 10 T cell receptor beta chains from a single sample sequenced in a study of T cells in Graves' hyperthyroidism and ophthalmopathy. From RNA transcripts, TCR beta CDR3 regions were amplified. Researchers ran a first-round RT-PCR on the TCR CDR3 using the HTBI primer set. MiXCR, run by TCRdb on the multiplex PCR reads, gives a single entry per CDR3 protein. The top ten hold more than 15% of the sample, which has hundreds of thousands of distinct CDR3 sequences, approximately 15% seen once. What was sequenced was blood. The receptors stem from a woman aged 18-29 years with Graves' hyperthyroidism.

The rearrangement uses TRBV11-2 and TRBJ2-2, with 8 positions matching TRBD2. Looked up from germline, CDR1 is SGHAT and CDR2 is FQNNGV. With 5 bases clipped from V and 6 bases from J, the junction kept 8 bases outside the gene matches. The CDR3 sequence is 15 residues long. The CDR3 region is CASSPPGLGAGELFF. The CDR3 nucleotides read TGTGCCAGCAGCCCACCGGGACTAGGGGCCGGGGAGCTGTTTTTT.

This clonotype was observed many times. The rearrangement uses TRBV20-1 and TRBJ1-1; D is perhaps TRBD1 (6 bases). In germline, CDR1 is DFQATT, CDR2 SNEGSKA (reference sequence). Trimming pared 3 bases from V and 5 bases from J, leaving 16 bases between. The CDR3 is 14 amino acids. The CDR3 is CSARASQGWTEAFF. For the CDR3, the DNA is TGCAGTGCTAGGGCCAGTCAGGGGTGGACTGAAGCTTTCTTT.

A few counts support this clonotype. The J gene is TRBJ2-1, the V gene TRBV7-3; D unclear. Between the trimmed V and J ends, which lost 6 bases and 9 bases, there was a span of 12 bases. Germline CDR1 SGHTA, CDR2 FQGTGA. The CDR3 consists of 12 residues. The DNA of the CDR3 is TGTGCCAGCAGTCCGGCAGGCAGTGAGCAGTTCTTC. It encodes CASSPAGSEQFF.

A few counts support this clonotype. The chain recombines TRBV19 with TRBJ2-4; 8 bases map to TRBD1. The CDR3 runs to 14 residues. The germline gives CDR1 LNHDA, CDR2 SQIVND (reference sequence). The junction had 7 bases not matched to a gene; V was cut back by 3 bases and J by 9 bases. The DNA of the CDR3 is TGTGCCAGTAGTATGGAAACACAGGGGGGCATTCAGTACTTC. Its protein product is CASSMETQGGIQYF. Full variable domain (remainder filled in from reference TRBV19 and TRBJ2-4): DGGITQSPKYLFRKEGQNVTLSCEQNLNHDAMYWYRQDPGQGLRLIYYSQIVNDFQKGDIAEGYSVSREKKESFPLTVTSAQKNPTAFYLCASSMETQGGIQYFGAGTRLSVL.

This clonotype has a handful of counts. The chain couples TRBV7-2 to TRBJ2-3, with a weak D call TRBD2 (5 bases). The CDR3 spans 12 residues. V was pared by 3 bases and J by 7 bases, with 8 bases between. CDR1 is SGHTA and CDR2 is FQGNSA in the germline V gene. The DNA of the CDR3 is TGTGCCAGCAGCTTTGAGCGGAATACGCAGTATTTT. Its translation is CASSFERNTQYF.

This clonotype occurred many times. The rearrangement uses TRBV24-1 and TRBJ2-1, with 9 positions matching TRBD2. With 4 bases clipped from V and 8 bases from J, the junction kept 8 bases outside the gene matches. Germline V lookup: CDR1 KGHDR, CDR2 SFDVKD. The CDR3 consists of 15 residues. Here the CDR3 DNA reads TGTGCCACCAGTGAGAATAGCGGGAGAGTCCATGAGCAGTTCTTC. Its protein is CATSENSGRVHEQFF.

This clonotype was seen a few times. This chain connects TRBV6-1 to TRBJ2-1; TRBD2 aligns across 14 bases. Trimming cost V 6 bases and J 9 bases; bases outside gene matches: 13. CDR3 size: 17 residues. Looked up from germline, CDR1 is MNHNS and CDR2 is SASEGT. Here the CDR3 reads CASSLYGTSGRIGEQFF. In DNA form, the CDR3 reads TGTGCCAGCAGCTTATATGGGACTAGCGGGAGAATTGGTGAGCAGTTCTTC.

The V call is TRBV6-2 or TRBV6-3, the J call TRBJ2-7, with D unclear. There are 12 residues in the CDR3. Germline CDR1 reads MNHEY; CDR2 reads SVGEGT. V gave up 6 bases and J gave up 3 bases, with 9 bases separating them. Written as DNA, the CDR3 is TGTGCCAGCAGCCCTACTATCTACGAGCAGTACTTC. It specifies CASSPTIYEQYF.

This clonotype has ten or more counts. V is TRBV28 and J is TRBJ1-1; D not resolved. The CDR3 has 15 residues. Germline lookup yields CDR1 MDHEN and CDR2 SYDVKM. V was cut by 6 bases and J by 1 base, with 15 bases left in between. In DNA form, the CDR3 reads TGTGCCAGCAGGAAAAGAGGACGGGAGAACACTGAAGCTTTCTTT. Encoded protein: CASRKRGRENTEAFF. Filled out from reference TRBV28 and TRBJ1-1, the complete variable domain reads DVKVTQSSRYLVKRTGEKVFLECVQDMDHENMFWYRQDPGLGLRLIYFSYDVKMKEKGDIPEGYSVSREKKERFSLILESASTNQTSMYLCASRKRGRENTEAFFGQGTRLTVV.

V and J are TRBV6-2 or TRBV6-3 and TRBJ2-2, with a tentative D call TRBD2 (5 bases). The CDR3 sequence is 13 residues long. Between the trimmed V and J ends, which lost 4 bases and 5 bases, there was a span of 8 bases. CDR1 is MNHEY, CDR2 SVGEGT, per germline. The CDR3 sequence is CASSSLATGELFF. CDR3 DNA: TGTGCCAGCAGTTCGTTAGCGACCGGGGAGCTGTTTTTT.